A single T cell receptor (beta chain) is shown here with its context. Clones were read by immunoSEQ multiplex PCR, and TCRdb kept only the in-frame ones, dropping some. This sample carries about 60,000 clones, around 87% of them seen once, and the ten largest clones take 10%. The data were obtained in a study of blood T cell repertoires in COVID-19. Across the study: The United States, Italy and Spain supplied acute and convalescent COVID-19 samples. T cells, B-cell-depleted T cells, or PBMCs supplied cDNA or gDNA.

The CDR3 sequence is 14 residues long. CDR1 SGHDT and CDR2 YYEEEE come from the germline V gene. Trimming took off 2 bases at V and 9 bases at J, with 12 bases between the two ends. The sequenced sample was peripheral blood. The chain uses TRBV5-6 and TRBJ1-6; D not resolved. The receptor was derived from a human donor with acute or convalescent COVID-19. The donor label of this sample is uncertain. In nucleotides, the CDR3 is TGTGCCAGCAGCTTAACCGGGAACACTTCACCCCTCCACTTT. This encodes CASSLTGNTSPLHF.